This T cell receptor (beta chain) was obtained from a study of blood T cell repertoires in COVID-19. Turning to the study itself: COVID-19 samples from acute and convalescent phases originated in the United States, Italy and Spain. PBMCs, B-cell-depleted T cells, or T cells provided the cDNA or gDNA that made up the material.

Germline lookup yields CDR1 LNHDA and CDR2 SQIVND (reference sequence). Trimming took off 3 bases at V and 5 bases at J, with 14 bases between the two ends. CDR3 length equals 14 residues. Data came from immunoSEQ multiplex PCR; TCRdb stores just in-frame clones and leaves some out. The sample yields about 270,000 clones, approximately 90% seen once. Participants were aged about 18 to 90 years, lived in 20 to 25 US areas, and enrolled virtually. Donors were grouped by their self-reported clinical history. The source material was PBMCs or T cells enriched from blood (not recorded which). The chain carries TRBV19 and TRBJ2-7, with TRBD2 as a possible D gene (5 bases). This clonotype was obtained from a woman in her twenties or thirties with acute COVID-19. This CDR3 is CASSILDGSNEQYF. DNA for the CDR3: TGTGCCAGTAGTATTCTGGATGGGAGCAACGAGCAGTACTTC.